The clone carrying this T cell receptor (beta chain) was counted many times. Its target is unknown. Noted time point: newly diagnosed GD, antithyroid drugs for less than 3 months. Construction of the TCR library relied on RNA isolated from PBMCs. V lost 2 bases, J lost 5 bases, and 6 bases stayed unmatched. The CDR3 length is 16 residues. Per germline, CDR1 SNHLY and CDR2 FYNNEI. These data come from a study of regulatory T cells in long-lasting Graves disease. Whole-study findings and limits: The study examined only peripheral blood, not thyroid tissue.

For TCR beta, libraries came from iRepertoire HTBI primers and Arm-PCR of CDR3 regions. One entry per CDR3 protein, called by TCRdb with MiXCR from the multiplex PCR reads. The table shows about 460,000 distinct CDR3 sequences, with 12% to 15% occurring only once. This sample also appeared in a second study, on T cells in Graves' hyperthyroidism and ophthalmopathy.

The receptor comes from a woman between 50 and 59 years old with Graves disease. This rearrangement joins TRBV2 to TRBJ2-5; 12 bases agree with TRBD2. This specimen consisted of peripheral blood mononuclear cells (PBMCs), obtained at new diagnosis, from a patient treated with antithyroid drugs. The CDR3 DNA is TGTGCCAGCAGTGAACCCCGACTAGCGGGAGTGGAGACCCAGTACTTC. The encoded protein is CASSEPRLAGVETQYF.